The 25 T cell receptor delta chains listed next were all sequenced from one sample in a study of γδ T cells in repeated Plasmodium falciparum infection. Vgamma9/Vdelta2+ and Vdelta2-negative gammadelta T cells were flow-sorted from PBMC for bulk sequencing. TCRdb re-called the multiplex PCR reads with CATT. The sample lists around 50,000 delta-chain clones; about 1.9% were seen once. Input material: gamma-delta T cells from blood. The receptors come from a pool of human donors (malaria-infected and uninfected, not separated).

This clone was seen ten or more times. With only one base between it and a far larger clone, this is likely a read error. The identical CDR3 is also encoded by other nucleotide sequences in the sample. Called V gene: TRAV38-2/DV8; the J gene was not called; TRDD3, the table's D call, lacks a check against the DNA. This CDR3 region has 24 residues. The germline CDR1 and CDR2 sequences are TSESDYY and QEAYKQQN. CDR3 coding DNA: TGTGCTTATAGGAGCTTCGAATACTTCCAAGCTACGTACTGGGGGATACCGGCCACCGATAAACTCATCTTC. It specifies CAYRSFEYFQATYWGIPATDKLIF.

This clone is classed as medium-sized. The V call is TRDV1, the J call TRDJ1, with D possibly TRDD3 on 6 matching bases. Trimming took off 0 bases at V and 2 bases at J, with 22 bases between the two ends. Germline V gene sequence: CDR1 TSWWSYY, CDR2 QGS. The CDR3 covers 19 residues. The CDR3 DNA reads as TGTGCTCTTGGGGAACTTCACCTAGCTGGGGAGTGGGGGACCGATAAACTCATCTTT. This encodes CALGELHLAGEWGTDKLIF.

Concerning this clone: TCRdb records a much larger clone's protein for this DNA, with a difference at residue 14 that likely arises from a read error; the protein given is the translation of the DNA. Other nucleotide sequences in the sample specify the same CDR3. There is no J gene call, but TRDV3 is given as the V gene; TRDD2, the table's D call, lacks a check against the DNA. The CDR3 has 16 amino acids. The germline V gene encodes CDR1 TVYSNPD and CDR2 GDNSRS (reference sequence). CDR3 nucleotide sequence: TGTGCCTTTCGCTTCCTACTAGGACTGTACACTGATAAACCCATCTTT. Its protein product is CAFRFLLGLYTDKPIF.

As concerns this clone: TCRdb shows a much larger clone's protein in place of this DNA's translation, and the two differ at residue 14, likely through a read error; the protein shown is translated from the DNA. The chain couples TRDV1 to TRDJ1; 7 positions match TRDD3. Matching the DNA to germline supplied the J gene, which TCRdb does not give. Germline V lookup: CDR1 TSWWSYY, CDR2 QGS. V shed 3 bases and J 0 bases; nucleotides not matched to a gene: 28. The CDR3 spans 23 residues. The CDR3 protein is CALGEERTLRGGGARRYTDKLIF. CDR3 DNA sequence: TGTGCTCTTGGGGAGGAACGAACCCTACGGGGTGGGGGAGCCCGGCGCTACACCGATAAACTCATCTTT.

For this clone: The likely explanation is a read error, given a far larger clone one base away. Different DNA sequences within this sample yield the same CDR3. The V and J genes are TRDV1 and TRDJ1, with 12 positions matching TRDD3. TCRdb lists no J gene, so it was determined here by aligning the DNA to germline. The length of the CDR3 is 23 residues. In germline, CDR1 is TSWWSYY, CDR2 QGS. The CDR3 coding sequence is TGCGCTCTTGGGGAACAACCCTACGTACGGGGATACTGGGGGATACTGGACACCGATAAACTCATCTTT. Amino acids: CALGEQPYVRGYWGILDTDKLIF.

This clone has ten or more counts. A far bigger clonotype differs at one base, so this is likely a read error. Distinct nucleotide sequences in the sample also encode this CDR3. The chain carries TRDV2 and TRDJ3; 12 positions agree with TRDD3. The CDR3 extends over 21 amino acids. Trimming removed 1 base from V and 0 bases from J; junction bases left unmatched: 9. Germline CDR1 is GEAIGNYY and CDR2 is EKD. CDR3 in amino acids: CACDTLLGDTRSSWDTRQMFF. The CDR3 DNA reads TGTGCCTGTGACACTTTACTGGGGGATACACGGTCCTCCTGGGACACCCGACAGATGTTTTTC.

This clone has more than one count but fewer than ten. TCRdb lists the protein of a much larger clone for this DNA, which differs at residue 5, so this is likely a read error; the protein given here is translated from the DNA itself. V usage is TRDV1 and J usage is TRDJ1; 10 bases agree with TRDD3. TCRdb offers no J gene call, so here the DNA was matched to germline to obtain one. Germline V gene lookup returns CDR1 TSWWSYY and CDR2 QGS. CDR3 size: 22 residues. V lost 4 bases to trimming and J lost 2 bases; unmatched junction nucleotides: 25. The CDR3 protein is CALGGSPTNALWGIFGTDKLIF. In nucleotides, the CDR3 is TGTGCTCTTGGGGGATCTCCCACCAACGCCCTCTGGGGGATATTTGGGACCGATAAACTCATCTTT.

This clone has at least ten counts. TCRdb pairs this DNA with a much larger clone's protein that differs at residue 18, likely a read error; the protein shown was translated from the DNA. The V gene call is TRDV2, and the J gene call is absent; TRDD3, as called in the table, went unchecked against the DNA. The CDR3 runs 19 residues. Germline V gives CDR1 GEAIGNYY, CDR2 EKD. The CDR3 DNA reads TGTGCCTGTGAGACAATTACTGGGGGATACACCGGAGACACCGATAAACTCACCTTT. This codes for CACETITGGYTGDTDKLTF.

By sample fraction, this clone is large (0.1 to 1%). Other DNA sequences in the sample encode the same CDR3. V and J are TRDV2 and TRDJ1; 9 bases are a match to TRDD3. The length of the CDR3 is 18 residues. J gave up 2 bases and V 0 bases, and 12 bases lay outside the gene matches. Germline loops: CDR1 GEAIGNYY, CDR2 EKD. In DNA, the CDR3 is TGTGCCTGTGACACCGTGGGAGTGCTGGGGGATGGGACCGATAAACTCATCTTT. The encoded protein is CACDTVGVLGDGTDKLIF.

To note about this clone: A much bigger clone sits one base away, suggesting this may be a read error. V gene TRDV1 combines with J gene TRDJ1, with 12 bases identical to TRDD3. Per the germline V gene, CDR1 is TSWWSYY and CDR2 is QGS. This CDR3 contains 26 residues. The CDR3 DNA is TGTGCTCTTGGGGAACTACCCTACCTACTAACTGGGGGATACTCATCAAAAGGGGAATACACCGATAAACCCATCTTT. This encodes CALGELPYLLTGGYSSKGEYTDKPIF.

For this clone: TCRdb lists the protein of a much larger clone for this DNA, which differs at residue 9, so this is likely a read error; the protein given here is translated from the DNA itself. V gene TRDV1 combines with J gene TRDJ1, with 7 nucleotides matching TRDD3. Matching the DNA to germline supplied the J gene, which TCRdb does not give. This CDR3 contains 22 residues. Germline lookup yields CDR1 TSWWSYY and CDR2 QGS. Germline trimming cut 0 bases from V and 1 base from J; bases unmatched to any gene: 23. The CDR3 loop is CALGELTPWGLTLGASTDKLIF. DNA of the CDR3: TGTGCTCTTGGGGAACTTACCCCCTGGGGCCTAACGCTGGGGGCCAGCACCGATAAACTCATCTTT.

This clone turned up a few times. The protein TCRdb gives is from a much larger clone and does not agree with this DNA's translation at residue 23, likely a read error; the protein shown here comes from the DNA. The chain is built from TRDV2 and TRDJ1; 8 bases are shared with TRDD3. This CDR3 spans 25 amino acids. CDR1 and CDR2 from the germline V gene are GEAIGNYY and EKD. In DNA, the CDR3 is TGTGCCTGTGACACCGGGAGCTTAGGGTTTTGGGAACTAACGACTGGGGGCCCGTACACCGATAAACCCATCTTT. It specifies CACDTGSLGFWELTTGGPYTDKPIF.

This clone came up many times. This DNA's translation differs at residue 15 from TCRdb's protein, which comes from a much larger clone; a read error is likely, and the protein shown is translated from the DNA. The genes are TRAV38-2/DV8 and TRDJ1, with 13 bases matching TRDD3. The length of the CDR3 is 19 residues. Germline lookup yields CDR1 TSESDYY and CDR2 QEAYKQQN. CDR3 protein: CAYRMLLGDTGFWTGKLIF. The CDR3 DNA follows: TGTGCTTATAGGATGCTACTGGGGGATACGGGTTTTTGGACCGGTAAACTCATCTTT.

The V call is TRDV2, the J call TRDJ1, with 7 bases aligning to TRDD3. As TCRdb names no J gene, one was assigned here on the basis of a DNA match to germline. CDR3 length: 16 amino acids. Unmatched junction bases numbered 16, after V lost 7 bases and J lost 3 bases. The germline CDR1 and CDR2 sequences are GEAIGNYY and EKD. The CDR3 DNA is TGTGCCTGCGGGCCCGGGGGGGATTCGTCGTCCGATAAACTCATCTTT. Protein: CACGPGGDSSSDKLIF.

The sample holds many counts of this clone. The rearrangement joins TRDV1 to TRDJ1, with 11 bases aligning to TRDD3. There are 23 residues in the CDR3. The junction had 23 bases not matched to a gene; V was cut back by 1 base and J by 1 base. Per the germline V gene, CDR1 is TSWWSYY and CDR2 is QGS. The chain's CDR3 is CALGEHTFLRLLGDMALTDKLIF. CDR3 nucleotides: TGTGCTCTTGGGGAACACACCTTCCTTCGATTACTGGGGGATATGGCCCTCACCGATAAACTCATCTTT.

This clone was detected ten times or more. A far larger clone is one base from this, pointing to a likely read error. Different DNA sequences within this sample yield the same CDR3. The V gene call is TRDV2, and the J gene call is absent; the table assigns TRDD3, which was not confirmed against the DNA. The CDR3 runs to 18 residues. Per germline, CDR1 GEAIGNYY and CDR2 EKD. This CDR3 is CACDPVLGDTRETDKLIF. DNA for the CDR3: TGTGCCTGTGACCCGGTACTGGGGGATACAAGAGAGACCGATAAACTTATCTTT.

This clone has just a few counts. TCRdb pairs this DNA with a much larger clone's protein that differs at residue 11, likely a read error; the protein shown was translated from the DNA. DNA of the CDR3: TGTGCTTATAGGAACCCTTCCGTGGTTAGGACCAAAAATTATCACTGGGGGATACGCTTTTACACCGATAAACTCATCTTT. Translated, it gives CAYRNPSVVRTKNYHWGIRFYTDKLIF. The J gene is TRDJ1, the V gene TRAV38-2/DV8, with 13 bases fitting TRDD3. Germline V gene sequence: CDR1 TSESDYY, CDR2 QEAYKQQN. The J segment lost 0 bases and the V segment lost 3 bases, leaving 35 bases of the junction unmatched. The CDR3 has 27 residues.

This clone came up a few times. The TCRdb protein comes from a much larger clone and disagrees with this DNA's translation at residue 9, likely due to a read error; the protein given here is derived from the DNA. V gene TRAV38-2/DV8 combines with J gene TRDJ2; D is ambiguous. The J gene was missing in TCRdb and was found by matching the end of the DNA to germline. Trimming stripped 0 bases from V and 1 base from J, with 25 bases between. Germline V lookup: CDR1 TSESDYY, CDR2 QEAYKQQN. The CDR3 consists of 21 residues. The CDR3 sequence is CAYRSALFPSRTVFLTAQLFF. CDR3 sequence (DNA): TGTGCTTATAGGAGCGCGTTATTCCCCTCCCGTACTGTATTTTTGACAGCACAACTCTTCTTT.

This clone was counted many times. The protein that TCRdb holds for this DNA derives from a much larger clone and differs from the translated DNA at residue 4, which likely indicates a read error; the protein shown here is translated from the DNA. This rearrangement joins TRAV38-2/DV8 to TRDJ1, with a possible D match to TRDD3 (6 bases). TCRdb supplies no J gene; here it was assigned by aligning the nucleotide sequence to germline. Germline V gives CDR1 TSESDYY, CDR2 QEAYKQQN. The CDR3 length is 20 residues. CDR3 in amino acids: CAYGSGTAFRVGDRRDKLIF. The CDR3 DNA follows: TGTGCTTATGGGAGCGGCACTGCTTTCCGAGTCGGGGATCGCAGGGATAAACTCATCTTT.

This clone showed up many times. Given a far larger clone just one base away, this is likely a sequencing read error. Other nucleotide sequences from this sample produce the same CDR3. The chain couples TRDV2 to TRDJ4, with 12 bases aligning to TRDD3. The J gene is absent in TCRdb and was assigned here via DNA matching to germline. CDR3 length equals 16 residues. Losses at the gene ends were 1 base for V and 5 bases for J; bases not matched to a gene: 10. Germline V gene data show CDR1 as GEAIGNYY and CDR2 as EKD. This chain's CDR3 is CACDTVWGIRDRPLIF. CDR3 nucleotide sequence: TGTGCCTGTGACACGGTCTGGGGGATACGTGACAGGCCCCTGATCTTT.

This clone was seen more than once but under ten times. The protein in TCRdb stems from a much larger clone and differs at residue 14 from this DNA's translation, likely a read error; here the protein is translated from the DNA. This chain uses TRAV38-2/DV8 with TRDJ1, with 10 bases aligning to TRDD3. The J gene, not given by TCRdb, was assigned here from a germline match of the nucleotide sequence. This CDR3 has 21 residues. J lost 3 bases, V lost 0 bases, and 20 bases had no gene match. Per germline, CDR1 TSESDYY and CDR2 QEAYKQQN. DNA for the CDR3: TGTGCTTATAGGAGCGCGACCCCGCCTGGCCTGGGGGATAGCTTCGCCGATAAACTCATCTTT. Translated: CAYRSATPPGLGDSFADKLIF.

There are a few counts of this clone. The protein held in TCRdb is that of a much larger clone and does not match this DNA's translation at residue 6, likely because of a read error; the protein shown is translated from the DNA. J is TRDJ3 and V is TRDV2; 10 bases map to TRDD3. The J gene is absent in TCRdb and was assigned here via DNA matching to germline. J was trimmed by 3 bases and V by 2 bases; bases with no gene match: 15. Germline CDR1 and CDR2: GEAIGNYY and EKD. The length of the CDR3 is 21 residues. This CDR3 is CACDKSMGDTKTNWDTRQMFF. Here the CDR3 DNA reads TGTGCCTGTGACAAGTCGATGGGGGATACCAAAACGAACTGGGACACCCGACAGATGTTTTTC.

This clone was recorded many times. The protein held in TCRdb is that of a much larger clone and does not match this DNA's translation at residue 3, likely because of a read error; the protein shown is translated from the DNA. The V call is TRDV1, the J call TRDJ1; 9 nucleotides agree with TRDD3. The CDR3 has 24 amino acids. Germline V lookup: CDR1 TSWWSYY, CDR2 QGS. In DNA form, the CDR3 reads TGTGCTCCTGGGGAATACTCTCCGTTTAATGCGGCTAGCTGGGGGATCTTGTACACCGATAAACTCATCTTT. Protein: CAPGEYSPFNAASWGILYTDKLIF.

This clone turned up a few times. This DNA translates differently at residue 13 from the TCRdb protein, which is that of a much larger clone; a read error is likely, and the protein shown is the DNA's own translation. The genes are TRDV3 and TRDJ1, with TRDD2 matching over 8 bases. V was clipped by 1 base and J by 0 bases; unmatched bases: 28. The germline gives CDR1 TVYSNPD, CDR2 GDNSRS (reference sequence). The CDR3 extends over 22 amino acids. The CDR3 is CAFKAFLDFIYWETSYTDKLIF. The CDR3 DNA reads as TGTGCCTTTAAGGCCTTCCTAGATTTTATTTACTGGGAGACGTCGTACACCGATAAACTCATCTTT.

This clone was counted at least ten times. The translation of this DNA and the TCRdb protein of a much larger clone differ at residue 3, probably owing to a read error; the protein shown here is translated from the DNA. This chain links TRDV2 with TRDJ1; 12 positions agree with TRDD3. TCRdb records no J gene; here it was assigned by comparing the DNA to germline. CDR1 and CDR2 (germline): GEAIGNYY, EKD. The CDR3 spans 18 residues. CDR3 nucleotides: TGTGCCAGTGACCCGGTACTGGGGGATACAAGAGAGACCGATAAACTCATCTTT. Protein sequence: CASDPVLGDTRETDKLIF.